This TCR beta chain was captured in a study of cytomegalovirus exposure and HLA in healthy donors. About this clone: Antigen: not known.

The length of the CDR3 is 13 residues. CDR1 is SNHLY and CDR2 is FYNNEI in the germline V gene. V was pared by 6 bases and J by 3 bases, with 12 bases between. Study observations and caveats: TCR beta chains numbering more than 150 were designated cytomegalovirus-associated.

Primers included in the PCR were 60 Vbeta and 13 Jbeta primers. The authors' processing: In a later analysis, of roughly 83 million unique beta chains, approximately 10 million appeared in at least two donors. Only in-frame clones appear in the TCRdb table, and some are missing; sequencing was by immunoSEQ multiplex PCR. The V and J calls and the clone size are those of that table, but D and trimming were determined from the DNA. The sample gives around 120,000 clones, around 10% of which show up once; approximately 3% is in the top ten. Sequenced sample: PBMCs. The V and J genes are TRBV2 and TRBJ2-7; possibly TRBD1 for D (6 bases). This clonotype originated in a young man in good health and CMV-seronegative. CDR3 residues: CASRLDSLYEQYF. CDR3 nucleotide sequence: TGTGCCAGCAGGCTGGACAGCCTCTACGAGCAGTACTTC.